The rows below give T cell receptor beta chains drawn from one sample of a study of blood T cell repertoires in COVID-19. Sequencing used immunoSEQ multiplex PCR; TCRdb keeps in-frame clones, though not all of them. The sample lists roughly 200,000 clones; more than 70% were seen once. Sample: peripheral blood. Receptors originate from a man aged 35-49 years with active or convalescent COVID-19. CDR3s include the opening cysteine and the closing phenylalanine or tryptophan.

TRBV19	TRBJ2-2	CASSPYGGLAEFTGELFF
TRBV5-1	TRBJ1-2	CASSSQGNGYTF
TRBV6-1	TRBJ1-3	CASSELTGGNTIYF
TRBV7-8	TRBJ2-1	CASSLDLLLAVSNEQFF
TRBV11-3	TRBJ1-6	CASSLQGNNSPLHF
TRBV5-5	TRBJ2-7	CASSLWGGFGSYEQYF
TRBV27	TRBJ2-2	CASSLIVGGLGIGELFF
TRBV18	TRBJ1-2	CASSPDRDYYGYTF
TRBV11-2	TRBJ1-1	CASSLKRNTEAFF
TRBV10-1	TRBJ1-1	CASSARTGGITEAFF
TRBV27	TRBJ1-2	CASSFIPPGQGFTF
TRBV24-1	TRBJ2-3	CATSDSTGLSTDTQYF
TRBV29-1	TRBJ2-1	CSVSTGVGEQFF
TRBV24-1	TRBJ2-3	CATQREGLDTQYF
TRBV5-4	TRBJ2-1	CASSSRTGGNEQFF
TRBV10-3	TRBJ2-1	CAITLASGVDEQFF
TRBV9	TRBJ2-3	CASSVGHADTQYF
TRBV12-3/TRBV12-4	TRBJ1-1	CASSFAGNTEAFF
TRBV9	TRBJ2-7	CASSVDPTDYEQYF
TRBV5-4	TRBJ2-1	CASSYGQAENEQFF
TRBV28	TRBJ1-5	CASSLFGPPHF
TRBV5-1	TRBJ1-2	CASSLWDITNYGYTF
TRBV5-6	TRBJ2-3	CASSSGLATDTQYF
TRBV2	TRBJ2-7	CASSYRDEQYF
TRBV7-9	TRBJ2-1	CASSFRTSGSGEQFF
TRBV9	TRBJ2-2	CASSVGGTGVTGELFF
TRBV7-9	TRBJ1-1	CASSLGRGANTEAFF
TRBV7-3	TRBJ2-6	CASSPYPGGSLIGANVLTF
TRBV2	TRBJ1-2	CASTQKGAQGYTF
TRBV12-5	TRBJ2-1	CASGLGEKAEQFF
TRBV19	TRBJ2-2	CASRNPGLAGEAGELFF
TRBV7-9	TRBJ1-2	CASSLGGLDYGYTF
TRBV29-1	TRBJ2-7	CSAERDYEQYF
TRBV6-5	TRBJ2-7	CASSYSTGALEQYF
TRBV12-3/TRBV12-4	TRBJ2-3	CASSSPPGLPQYF
TRBV7-6	TRBJ2-7	CASSFQDRGEQYF
TRBV5-1	TRBJ2-3	CASSLVSGVTDTQYF
TRBV5-5	TRBJ2-2	CASSLAASGNTGELFF
TRBV18	TRBJ1-5	CASSKISGTGGNQPQHF
TRBV7-2	TRBJ1-6	CASSLFGGGTYNSPLHF